This T cell receptor beta chain was obtained from a study of cytomegalovirus exposure and HLA in healthy donors. Study information: In a previous analysis, about 100 million unique TCR beta sequences were found from 150 million to 200 million T cells.

Primers: 60 Vbeta forward and 13 Jbeta reverse. The assay was immunoSEQ multiplex PCR, and TCRdb's table has in-frame clones only and misses some. This table has 160,000 or so clones, roughly four fifths appearing once. Study observations and caveats: Highly shared variants forming one cluster were likely a sequencing artifact. A later analysis reportedly identified an Asian-associated ancestry cluster as carrying fewer N-insertions than the 666-donor mean. The study reported that TCR beta sequences accurately predicted HLA-A and HLA-B alleles in most subjects.

Remarks on this clone: Its specificity is unknown.

V lost 3 bases, J lost 3 bases, and 15 bases stayed unmatched. The length of the CDR3 is 19 residues. In germline, CDR1 is MNHNS, CDR2 SASEGT. The TCR comes from a woman in her thirties or forties in good health and CMV-seronegative. The source material was PBMCs. The chain recombines TRBV6-1 with TRBJ2-7; 12 bases line up with TRBD2. The CDR3 protein is CASSERQGLLAGGFYEQYF. As DNA, the CDR3 is TGTGCCAGCAGTGAGCGACAGGGCCTACTAGCGGGAGGCTTCTACGAGCAGTACTTC.